Below, 31 T cell receptor beta chains from the same sample are listed, as sequenced in a study of radiotherapy plus CTLA-4 blockade in lung cancer. Clones were read by immunoSEQ multiplex PCR, and TCRdb kept only the in-frame ones, dropping some. This sample has 80,000 to 100,000 clones, with 85% to 90% found just once. This specimen consisted of peripheral blood, obtained from a patient treated with radiotherapy plus ipilimumab. The receptor source for this set is a human donor with non-small cell lung cancer that progressed on radiotherapy plus ipilimumab.

The V gene is TRBV13, the J gene TRBJ2-2, with 15 bases lining up with TRBD2. Per germline, CDR1 PRHDT and CDR2 FYEKMQ (reference sequence). This CDR3 contains 20 residues. Trimming cost V 1 base and J 4 bases; bases outside gene matches: 10. The CDR3 region is CASSLVLAGTSGRITGELFF. Here the CDR3 DNA reads TGTGCCAGCAGCTTAGTCCTCGCCGGGACTAGCGGGAGGATCACCGGGGAGCTGTTTTTT.

The chain recombines TRBV7-9 with TRBJ2-3, with D hard to call. The CDR3 length is 11 residues. V was clipped by 4 bases and J by 6 bases, with 5 bases between them. Germline V gene sequence: CDR1 SEHNR, CDR2 FQNEAQ (reference sequence). The CDR3 DNA reads as TGTGCCAGCAGCTATCTTGATACGCAGTATTTT. Residues: CASSYLDTQYF.

This chain uses TRBV27 with TRBJ1-2; TRBD1 matches at 10 bases. Germline values: CDR1 MNHEY, CDR2 SMNVEV (reference sequence). V lost 8 bases and J lost 5; bases outside the gene matches: 8. This CDR3 has 14 residues. The CDR3 region is CASQPGQGIYGYTF. The CDR3 DNA is TGTGCCAGCCAACCGGGACAGGGGATATATGGCTACACCTTC.

V usage is TRBV4-1 and J usage is TRBJ2-7; D may match TRBD1 or TRBD2 (5 bases each). The V gene lost 2 bases and the J gene lost 0 bases, with 17 bases spanning the gap. There are 17 residues in the CDR3. The germline V gene encodes CDR1 MGHRA and CDR2 YSYEKL. The CDR3 spells CASSQFPRGGYSYEQYF. The CDR3, as DNA: TGCGCCAGCAGCCAATTCCCCCGGGGCGGATACTCCTACGAGCAGTACTTC.

The chain combines TRBV15 with TRBJ1-5; TRBD1 matches 7 bases. CDR1 is LNHNV, CDR2 YYDKDF, per germline (reference sequence). The V and J ends lost 5 bases and 9 bases, in that order; junction bases with no gene match: 10. The CDR3 runs 14 residues. This chain's CDR3 is CATSWNQGVRPQHF. The CDR3 nucleotides are TGTGCCACCAGCTGGAACCAGGGGGTTCGGCCCCAGCATTTT.

The chain has TRBV19 and TRBJ1-2, with 7 bases matching TRBD1. This CDR3 region has 14 residues. Germline V lookup: CDR1 LNHDA, CDR2 SQIVND (reference sequence). Trimming at V came to 4 bases and at J to 3 bases, leaving 5 bases not matched to a gene. The DNA for the CDR3 is TGTGCCAGTAGTACCGATGGACAGGACTATGGCTACACCTTC. Its protein is CASSTDGQDYGYTF.

The chain combines TRBV27 with TRBJ2-7, with 16 nucleotides matching TRBD2. This CDR3 comprises 16 residues. The germline CDR1 and CDR2 sequences are MNHEY and SMNVEV (reference sequence). The J segment lost 9 bases and the V segment lost 5 bases, leaving 10 bases of the junction unmatched. The CDR3 coding sequence is TGTGCCAGCAGTCCAAAGGGACTAGCGGGAGGGTTATGGCAGTACTTC. Translated: CASSPKGLAGGLWQYF.

The chain combines TRBV7-9 with TRBJ2-3; TRBD2 might be the D (7 bases). Per the germline V gene, CDR1 is SEHNR and CDR2 is FQNEAQ (reference sequence). The CDR3 runs to 15 residues. Trimming cost V 0 bases and J 4 bases, with 11 bases left between them. Here the CDR3 DNA reads TGTGCCAGCAGCTTAGCGTGGGGGGGCGCAGATACGCAGTATTTT. Translation gives CASSLAWGGADTQYF.

The chain joins TRBV25-1 to TRBJ2-7; the match to TRBD1 covers 8 bases. The CDR3 spans 15 residues. Trimming at V came to 6 bases and at J to 0 bases, leaving 7 bases not matched to a gene. Germline loops: CDR1 MGHDK, CDR2 SYGVNS. The CDR3 DNA sequence: TGTGCCAGCAGCTCCCGGGACAGGAGCTCCTACGAGCAGTACTTC. As protein: CASSSRDRSSYEQYF.

The V call is TRBV5-1, the J call TRBJ2-1, with a weak D call TRBD2 (5 bases). This CDR3 has 14 amino acids. Germline V gene sequence: CDR1 SGHRS, CDR2 YFSETQ. The V end lost 0 bases, the J end lost 14 bases, and 18 bases lay between the germline ends. The CDR3 coding sequence is TGCGCCAGCAGCTTGGAGGTTTTACGGGAAGGAAAGTTCTTC. As protein: CASSLEVLREGKFF. The variable domain in full, with the rest retrieved from reference TRBV5-1 and TRBJ2-1, is KAGVTQTPRYLIKTRGQQVTLSCSPISGHRSVSWYQQTPGQGLQFLFEYFSETQRNKGNFPGRFSGRQFSNSRSEMNVSTLELGDSALYLCASSLEVLREGKFFGPGTRLTVL.

The chain recombines TRBV2 with TRBJ1-2; D is possibly TRBD1 (5 bases). Germline V gene data show CDR1 as SNHLY and CDR2 as FYNNEI. The V end was cut by 4 bases, the J end by 5 bases, with 11 bases between. The length of the CDR3 is 13 residues. The CDR3 nucleotides read TGTGCCAGCAGTGGGCAGGGAGGGTATGGCTACACCTTC. Residues: CASSGQGGYGYTF.

V usage is TRBV19 and J usage is TRBJ2-1; D uncertain. The CDR3 has 10 residues. The germline CDR1 and CDR2 sequences are LNHDA and SQIVND (reference sequence). V shed 3 bases and J shed 12 bases, with 6 bases lying between them. CDR3 nucleotides: TGTGCCAGTAGTATTAAAGGGCAGTTCTTC. It specifies CASSIKGQFF.

The chain employs TRBV28 and TRBJ1-2; possible D gene TRBD1, 5 bases. V lost 3 bases to trimming and J lost 7 bases, with 27 bases between them. CDR1 is MDHEN and CDR2 is SYDVKM in the germline V gene. CDR3 length: 18 amino acids. CDR3 coding DNA: TGTGCCAGCAGTTTCCCGTTGGGGGGATTCAGTGGACTCCGTGGCTACACCTTC. Residues: CASSFPLGGFSGLRGYTF.

The V gene is TRBV7-2, the J gene TRBJ1-5; D is perhaps TRBD1 (6 bases). Trimming took 1 base from V and 8 from J, leaving 12 bases between them. The CDR3 has 14 residues. Germline loops: CDR1 SGHTA, CDR2 FQGNSA. The CDR3 bases are TGTGCCAGCAGCTTAGGCAACAGGGCAGAGCCCCAGCATTTT. Translated, it gives CASSLGNRAEPQHF.

J is TRBJ2-7 and V is TRBV28; the D gene could be TRBD1 or TRBD2 (5 bases each). This CDR3 has 18 amino acids. From germline, CDR1 is MDHEN and CDR2 SYDVKM. V lost 1 base, J lost 2 bases, and 21 bases lay in between. CDR3 sequence (DNA): TGTGCCAGCAGTTTATTGGGGGTGGGCCAGGCGTCACCCTACGAGCAGTACTTC. Amino acids: CASSLLGVGQASPYEQYF.

The rearrangement joins TRBV7-3 to TRBJ2-1; 12 bases agree with TRBD2. Losses at the gene ends were 3 bases for V and 0 bases for J; bases not matched to a gene: 9. Per germline, CDR1 SGHTA and CDR2 FQGTGA. The CDR3 is 19 amino acids. CDR3 in amino acids: CASSLGTSGLGSSYNEQFF. In nucleotides, the CDR3 is TGTGCCAGCAGCTTGGGGACTAGCGGGTTGGGGAGCTCCTACAATGAGCAGTTCTTC.

The chain joins TRBV19 to TRBJ1-5; the match to TRBD1 covers 8 bases. The germline CDR1 and CDR2 sequences are LNHDA and SQIVND (reference sequence). The CDR3 covers 17 residues. V shed 7 bases, J shed 0 bases, and the junction held 11 bases outside the gene matches. CDR3 bases: TGTGCCAGTACCAAGACGACAGGGGAAAATAGCAATCAGCCCCAGCATTTT. Its protein product is CASTKTTGENSNQPQHF.

This rearrangement joins TRBV21-1 to TRBJ2-1; the table names TRBD2, a call not compared with the DNA. TRBV21-1 is a listed pseudogene. The CDR3 has 13 amino acids. The chain's CDR3 is CMASGNEYNEQFF. CDR3 sequence (DNA): TGTATGGCTAGCGGTAACGAATACAATGAGCAGTTCTTC.

This sequence joins TRBV6-5 and TRBJ2-2; tentatively, D is TRBD2 (5 bases). This CDR3 is 15 amino acids long. Trimming shortened V by 6 bases and J by 4 bases, and 15 bases separated the two germline ends. CDR1 and CDR2 from the germline V gene are MNHEY and SVGAGI. The CDR3 protein is CASRDPGRLTGELFF. The CDR3 DNA reads as TGTGCCAGCAGAGACCCGGGAAGGCTCACCGGGGAGCTGTTTTTT.

J is TRBJ1-1 and V is TRBV30; 9 bases match TRBD1. This CDR3 comprises 13 residues. Germline trimming cut 4 bases from V and 11 bases from J; bases unmatched to any gene: 11. CDR1 is GTSNPN and CDR2 is SVGIG in the germline V gene (reference sequence). The CDR3 nucleotides read TGTGCCTGGAACCGGGGACAGGGCGATCAGGCTTTCTTT. Translated, it gives CAWNRGQGDQAFF.

The chain has TRBV7-9 and TRBJ2-7; maybe TRBD1 (5 bases). Germline V gene data show CDR1 as SEHNR and CDR2 as FQNEAQ (reference sequence). The V gene lost 3 bases and the J gene lost 6 bases, with 15 bases spanning the gap. CDR3 size: 14 residues. CDR3 sequence (DNA): TGTGCCAGCAGCTTGGGGCAGTCCTTCGCCGAGCAGTACTTC. It encodes CASSLGQSFAEQYF.

The chain couples TRBV2 to TRBJ1-2; 7 bases are shared with TRBD1. The CDR3 contains 14 residues. Germline V gene data show CDR1 as SNHLY and CDR2 as FYNNEI. J gave up 5 bases and V 7 bases, and 10 bases lay outside the gene matches. The CDR3 sequence: CASTPSAGGYGYTF. The CDR3 DNA sequence: TGTGCCAGCACCCCTTCGGCAGGGGGATATGGCTACACCTTC. Full variable domain (rest looked up from reference TRBV2 and TRBJ1-2): EPEVTQTPSHQVTQMGQEVILRCVPISNHLYFYWYRQILGQKVEFLVSFYNNEISEKSEIFDDQFSVERPDGSNFTLKIRSTKLEDSAMYFCASTPSAGGYGYTFGSGTRLTVV.

This chain joins TRBV27 and TRBJ1-2; possibly TRBD1 for D (5 bases). V was trimmed by 11 bases and J by 6 bases, leaving 10 bases between them. CDR1 and CDR2 from the germline V gene are MNHEY and SMNVEV (reference sequence). This CDR3 has 10 residues. The CDR3 protein is CAGGRDGYTF. The CDR3 coding sequence is TGTGCCGGGGGGAGGGATGGCTACACCTTC.

The chain employs TRBV5-4 and TRBJ1-1, with D tentatively TRBD1 (6 bases). Per germline, CDR1 SGHNT and CDR2 YYREEE (reference sequence). With 3 bases removed from V and 1 base from J, the gap between germline ends came to 13 bases. This CDR3 is 15 amino acids long. The CDR3 DNA reads as TGTGCCAGCAGCTCGCCGAACAGGGAGAACACTGAAGCTTTCTTT. Amino acid sequence: CASSSPNRENTEAFF.

In this sample, this clone turned up a few times. The J gene is TRBJ1-2, the V gene TRBV19; no clear D. CDR1 is LNHDA and CDR2 is SQIVND in the germline V gene (reference sequence). CDR3 size: 11 residues. The V end lost 5 bases, the J end lost 4 bases, and 5 bases lay between the germline ends. The CDR3 spells CASSFSYGYTF. In DNA form, the CDR3 reads TGTGCCAGTAGTTTCTCCTATGGCTACACCTTC.

The chain uses TRBV9 and TRBJ2-5; D tentatively fits TRBD1 or TRBD2 (5 bases each). Between the trimmed V and J ends, which lost 7 bases and 3 bases, there was a span of 13 bases. Germline CDR1 and CDR2: SGDLS and YYNGEE. The CDR3 consists of 13 residues. As DNA, the CDR3 is TGTGCCAGCGGTCCGGTGGGGGAAGAGACCCAGTACTTC. As protein: CASGPVGEETQYF.

The chain has TRBV11-2 and TRBJ1-1; no clear D. The CDR3 extends over 13 amino acids. The germline V gene encodes CDR1 SGHAT and CDR2 FQNNGV. V gave up 5 bases and J gave up 5 bases, with 12 bases separating them. The CDR3 protein is CASSPHKPTEAFF. Here the CDR3 DNA reads TGTGCCAGCAGCCCACACAAACCGACTGAAGCTTTCTTT.

The chain couples TRBV5-1 to TRBJ2-1, with 8 positions matching TRBD2. Germline-derived CDR1 and CDR2 are SGHRS and YFSETQ. CDR3 size: 14 residues. The V gene end was trimmed by 6 bases and the J gene end by 8 bases; junction bases not matched to a gene: 10. DNA of the CDR3: TGCGCCAGCAACTTCGGGGGGGCCGGGGATGAGCAGTTCTTC. Amino acids: CASNFGGAGDEQFF.

The rearrangement links TRBV4-1 to TRBJ2-7; perhaps TRBD1 as D (6 bases). Between the trimmed V and J ends, which lost 0 bases and 4 bases, there was a span of 7 bases. Germline CDR1 is MGHRA and CDR2 is YSYEKL. This CDR3 region has 13 residues. CDR3 region: CASSQDRGYEQYF. CDR3 DNA: TGCGCCAGCAGCCAAGACAGGGGTTACGAGCAGTACTTC.

The gene calls are TRBV5-1 and TRBJ2-7; tentative D call: TRBD1 (5 bases). The germline gives CDR1 SGHRS, CDR2 YFSETQ. This CDR3 is built from 15 residues. The V gene lost 0 bases and the J gene lost 3 bases, with 13 bases spanning the gap. Here the CDR3 reads CASSLALAQGYEQYF. Here the CDR3 DNA reads TGCGCCAGCAGCTTGGCCTTAGCTCAGGGCTACGAGCAGTACTTC. Together with reference TRBV5-1 and TRBJ2-7, the CDR3 gives the full variable domain: KAGVTQTPRYLIKTRGQQVTLSCSPISGHRSVSWYQQTPGQGLQFLFEYFSETQRNKGNFPGRFSGRQFSNSRSEMNVSTLELGDSALYLCASSLALAQGYEQYFGPGTRLTVT.

The rearrangement links TRBV9 to TRBJ1-2, with 8 bases lining up with TRBD1. Trimming took 4 bases from V and 4 from J; bases not matched to a gene: 12. CDR3 size: 16 residues. The V gene's germline CDR1 is SGDLS and CDR2 YYNGEE. The DNA of the CDR3 is TGTGCCAGCAGCCCTAGCCAGGCAGGGGGCACCTATGGCTACACCTTC. Translated: CASSPSQAGGTYGYTF. Based on the CDR3 plus reference TRBV9 and TRBJ1-2, the full variable domain is DSGVTQTPKHLITATGQRVTLRCSPRSGDLSVYWYQQSLDQGLQFLIQYYNGEERAKGNILERFSAQQFPDLHSELNLSSLELGDSALYFCASSPSQAGGTYGYTFGSGTRLTVV.